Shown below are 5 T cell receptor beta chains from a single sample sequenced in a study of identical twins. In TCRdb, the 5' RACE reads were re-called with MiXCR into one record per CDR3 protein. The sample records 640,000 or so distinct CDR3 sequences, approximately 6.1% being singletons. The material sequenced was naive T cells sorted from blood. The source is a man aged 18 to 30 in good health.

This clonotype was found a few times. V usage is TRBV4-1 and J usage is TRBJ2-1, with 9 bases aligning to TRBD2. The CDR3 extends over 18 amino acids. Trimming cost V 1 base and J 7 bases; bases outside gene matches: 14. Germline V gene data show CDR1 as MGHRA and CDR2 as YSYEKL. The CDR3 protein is CASSQASGMVMGSNEQFF. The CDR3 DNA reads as TGCGCCAGCAGCCAAGCTAGCGGGATGGTGATGGGGTCGAATGAGCAGTTCTTC.

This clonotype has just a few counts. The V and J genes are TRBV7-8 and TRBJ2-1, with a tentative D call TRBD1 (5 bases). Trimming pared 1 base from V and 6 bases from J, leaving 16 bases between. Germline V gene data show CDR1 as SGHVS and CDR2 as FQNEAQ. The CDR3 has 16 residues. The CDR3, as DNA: TGTGCCAGCAGCTTAGTTAGGGGATACAGGAGCAATGAGCAGTTCTTC. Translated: CASSLVRGYRSNEQFF.

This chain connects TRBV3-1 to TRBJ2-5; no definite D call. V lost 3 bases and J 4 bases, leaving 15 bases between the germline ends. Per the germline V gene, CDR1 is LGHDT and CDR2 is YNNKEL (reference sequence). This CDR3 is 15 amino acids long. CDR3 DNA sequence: TGTGCCAGCAGCCATCTAGGCGTCCAAAGAGAGACCCAGTACTTC. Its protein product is CASSHLGVQRETQYF.

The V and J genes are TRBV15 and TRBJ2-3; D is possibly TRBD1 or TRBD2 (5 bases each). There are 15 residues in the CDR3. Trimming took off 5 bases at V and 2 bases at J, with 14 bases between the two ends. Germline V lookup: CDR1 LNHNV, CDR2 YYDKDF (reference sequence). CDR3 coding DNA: TGTGCCACCAGCTTGGGACGGTCTGTCACAGATACGCAGTATTTT. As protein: CATSLGRSVTDTQYF.

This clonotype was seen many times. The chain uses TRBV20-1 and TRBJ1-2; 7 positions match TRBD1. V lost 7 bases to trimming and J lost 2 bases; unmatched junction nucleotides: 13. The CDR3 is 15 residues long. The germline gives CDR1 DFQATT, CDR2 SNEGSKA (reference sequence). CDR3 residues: CSVNEWAGGNYGYTF. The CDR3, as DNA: TGCAGTGTAAACGAATGGGCAGGGGGAAACTATGGCTACACCTTC.